These 15 T cell receptor beta chains came from one sample sequenced in a study of cytomegalovirus exposure and HLA in healthy donors (dated by TCRdb to about 2017). Library method: the immunoSEQ multiplex PCR assay. A mixture of 60 forward primers for TCR Vbeta segments and 13 reverse primers for TCR Jbeta segments was used in the multiplex PCR. As stored in TCRdb, this immuneACCESS dataset retains in-frame rearrangements with V and J assigned. A fraction of the clones does not appear; measured against another copy, unresolved V genes explain less than half of the discrepancy, and the remainder lacks a known reason. A total of about 140,000 clones appear in this sample, 80% to 85% of them only once. 1.2% of the sample rests with the top ten. The sequenced sample was PBMCs. Receptors originate from a female donor in good health and CMV-seronegative.

The V call is TRBV5-8, the J call TRBJ1-2; D uncertain. CDR1 is SGHTS and CDR2 is YDEGEE in the germline V gene. This CDR3 region has 12 residues. The germline V and J ends were trimmed by 4 bases and 8 bases, with 12 bases remaining between them. The CDR3, as DNA: TGTGCCAGCAGCCGAGAAGGGAGAGGCTACACCTTC. Its protein is CASSREGRGYTF.

This chain uses TRBV2 with TRBJ1-5, with D possibly matching TRBD1 (6 bases). Germline assignment: CDR1 SNHLY and CDR2 FYNNEI. This CDR3 is built from 15 residues. The V gene lost 4 bases and the J gene lost 1 base, with 11 bases spanning the gap. For the CDR3, the DNA is TGTGCCAGCAGTGTTAGGGGGATCAGCAATCAGCCCCAGCATTTT. Translated, it gives CASSVRGISNQPQHF.

The genes are TRBV7-9 and TRBJ2-7, with TRBD1 identical over 7 bases. Germline V gene data show CDR1 as SEHNR and CDR2 as FQNEAQ (reference sequence). V dropped 6 bases and J dropped 7; count of bases not matched to a gene: 15. The CDR3 sequence is 15 residues long. For the CDR3, the DNA is TGTGCCAGCAGACGGACAGGTTCAAGCCCGGGAGAGCAGTACTTC. This codes for CASRRTGSSPGEQYF.

V usage is TRBV6-1 and J usage is TRBJ2-7; D possibly corresponds to TRBD2 (6 bases). The CDR3 sequence is 15 residues long. The germline V and J ends were trimmed by 6 bases and 7 bases, with 22 bases remaining between them. CDR1 is MNHNS and CDR2 is SASEGT in the germline V gene. The CDR3 loop is CASSQEPGLILEQYF. The CDR3 bases are TGTGCCAGCAGCCAGGAACCGGGACTTATCTTGGAGCAGTACTTC.

The CDR3 nucleotides read TGTGCCAGCACCGTAGCGGGACTCAACGAGCAGTACTTC. It codes for CASTVAGLNEQYF. This chain links TRBV25-1 with TRBJ2-7; 8 positions agree with TRBD2. V dropped 7 bases and J dropped 5; count of bases not matched to a gene: 7. This CDR3 is 13 amino acids long. Looked up from germline, CDR1 is MGHDK and CDR2 is SYGVNS.

The chain couples TRBV2 to TRBJ2-1; no reliable D call. This CDR3 comprises 14 residues. From germline, CDR1 is SNHLY and CDR2 FYNNEI. V was cut by 3 bases and J by 7 bases, with 13 bases left in between. In DNA form, the CDR3 reads TGTGCCAGCAGTGATGCGGCCGCAGTGAATGAGCAGTTCTTC. Protein product: CASSDAAAVNEQFF.

The rearrangement uses TRBV6-5 and TRBJ1-2, with TRBD1 identical over 7 bases. The germline V gene has CDR1 MNHEY and CDR2 SVGAGI. CDR3 size: 14 residues. J gave up 2 bases and V 4 bases, and 4 bases lay outside the gene matches. The CDR3 sequence: CASSSWTGNYGYTF. The CDR3 nucleotides read TGTGCCAGCAGTTCCTGGACAGGAAACTATGGCTACACCTTC.

Details on this clone: Compared with germline, one end of the junction differs, possibly owing to a read error. The chain carries TRBV4-1 and TRBJ2-7, with 7 bases fitting TRBD1. The CDR3 covers 13 residues. Per the germline V gene, CDR1 is MGHRA and CDR2 is YSYEKL. The CDR3 is CASSQFDRVEVEF. The CDR3 DNA reads as TGCGCCAGCAGCCAATTTGACAGGGTTGAGGTAGAGTTC.

V and J are TRBV13 and TRBJ2-1, with D perhaps TRBD2 (6 bases). CDR1 and CDR2 from the germline V gene are PRHDT and FYEKMQ (reference sequence). V was clipped by 5 bases and J by 0 bases, with 23 bases between them. The CDR3 extends over 19 amino acids. The CDR3 sequence: CASSRMEGMIPSSYNEQFF. CDR3 sequence (DNA): TGTGCCAGCAGCCGGATGGAGGGGATGATTCCGAGCTCCTACAATGAGCAGTTCTTC.

This clone was seen just once. The chain links TRBV14 to TRBJ2-1; TRBD2 agrees at 9 bases. CDR3 length: 20 amino acids. Germline CDR1 reads SGHDN; CDR2 reads FVKESK. Losses at the gene ends were 2 bases for V and 2 bases for J; bases not matched to a gene: 16. CDR3: CASSQRGLAGLISTYNEQFF. CDR3 nucleotide sequence: TGTGCCAGCAGCCAAAGGGGGCTAGCGGGATTAATTAGTACCTACAATGAGCAGTTCTTC.

This chain joins TRBV27 and TRBJ2-3; 10 bases align to TRBD2. This CDR3 is 16 amino acids long. Germline V gene lookup returns CDR1 MNHEY and CDR2 SMNVEV (reference sequence). V lost 3 bases, J lost 3 bases, and 6 bases stayed unmatched. The CDR3 here is CASSLSASGRTDTQYF. CDR3 bases: TGTGCCAGCAGTTTGTCAGCTAGCGGGAGAACAGATACGCAGTATTTT.

The genes are TRBV5-1 and TRBJ2-5, with D hard to call. The germline V and J ends were trimmed by 4 bases and 4 bases, with 8 bases remaining between them. The germline V gene has CDR1 SGHRS and CDR2 YFSETQ. The CDR3 covers 12 residues. Here the CDR3 reads CASSRGAETQYF. The CDR3 coding sequence is TGCGCCAGCAGCCGAGGAGCAGAGACCCAGTACTTC. Variable domain in full (rest from reference TRBV5-1 and TRBJ2-5): KAGVTQTPRYLIKTRGQQVTLSCSPISGHRSVSWYQQTPGQGLQFLFEYFSETQRNKGNFPGRFSGRQFSNSRSEMNVSTLELGDSALYLCASSRGAETQYFGPGTRLLVL.

This clone is a singleton in its sample. Within the sample, other DNA sequences also encode this same CDR3. The V and J genes are TRBV27 and TRBJ2-1; possible D gene TRBD1, 6 bases. This CDR3 has 13 amino acids. The germline CDR1 and CDR2 sequences are MNHEY and SMNVEV (reference sequence). The ends were cut back, 0 bases at V and 7 bases at J, with 7 bases in the middle. This chain's CDR3 is CASSLSGGNEQFF. CDR3 DNA: TGTGCCAGCAGTTTATCAGGGGGTAATGAGCAGTTCTTC.

The rearrangement joins TRBV7-6 to TRBJ2-7; D remains ambiguous. CDR1 is SGHVS and CDR2 is FNYEAQ in the germline V gene. V shed 5 bases and J shed 2 bases, with 16 bases lying between them. The CDR3 covers 15 residues. CDR3 DNA: TGTGCCAGCAGCGCCAGGTCATCCTTTACCTACGAGCAGTACTTC. It translates to CASSARSSFTYEQYF. Filled out from reference TRBV7-6 and TRBJ2-7, the complete variable domain reads GAGVSQSPRYKVTKRGQDVALRCDPISGHVSLYWYRQALGQGPEFLTYFNYEAQQDKSGLPNDRFSAERPEGSISTLTIQRTEQRDSAMYRCASSARSSFTYEQYFGPGTRLTVT.

The rearrangement uses TRBV4-1 and TRBJ2-1; D may be TRBD2 (6 bases). The CDR3 loop spans 15 amino acids. CDR1 is MGHRA, CDR2 YSYEKL, per germline. V was pared by 0 bases and J by 8 bases, with 14 bases between. CDR3: CASSQETGAWDEQFF. The CDR3 region has the DNA TGCGCCAGCAGCCAAGAAACGGGAGCATGGGATGAGCAGTTCTTC.